These 18 T cell receptor beta chains were all obtained from the same sample, sequenced in a study of shared clonotypes between healthy human individuals. This table comes from immunoSEQ multiplex PCR, and its TCRdb copy is limited to in-frame clones, with some not included. This table holds approximately 2,000,000 clones, roughly 92% found once. The sequenced material came from naive CD4+ T cells from PBMCs. Subset denoted: CD45RA+ positively selected. The source of these receptors is a man between 18 and 29 years old in good health. Some clones in this sample may be carry-over from other donors' samples.

The chain couples TRBV2 to TRBJ2-7; 12 positions match TRBD1. V was pared by 6 bases and J by 6 bases, with 6 bases of the junction left unmatched. The germline V gene encodes CDR1 SNHLY and CDR2 FYNNEI. The CDR3 is made up of 14 amino acids. The CDR3 nucleotides are TGTGCCAGCAGATGGGACAGGGGGCCGGGCGAGCAGTACTTC. It yields the protein CASRWDRGPGEQYF.

The rearrangement uses TRBV2 and TRBJ1-1; D is undetermined. Germline loops: CDR1 SNHLY, CDR2 FYNNEI. The CDR3 is made up of 13 amino acids. V lost 6 bases to trimming and J lost 1 base, with 9 bases between them. In nucleotides, the CDR3 is TGTGCCAGCAGCCTTCTCCCGAACACTGAAGCTTTCTTT. Translation: CASSLLPNTEAFF. Filled out from reference TRBV2 and TRBJ1-1, the complete variable domain reads EPEVTQTPSHQVTQMGQEVILRCVPISNHLYFYWYRQILGQKVEFLVSFYNNEISEKSEIFDDQFSVERPDGSNFTLKIRSTKLEDSAMYFCASSLLPNTEAFFGQGTRLTVV.

CDR3 residues: CASSWGYEQYF. The CDR3, as DNA: TGTGCCAGCAGCTGGGGCTACGAGCAGTACTTC. The chain has TRBV5-6 and TRBJ2-7; D uncertain. The V end was cut by 3 bases, the J end by 3 bases, with 4 bases between. This CDR3 is built from 11 residues. CDR1 is SGHDT and CDR2 is YYEEEE in the germline V gene.

The chain carries TRBV6-1 and TRBJ2-1; D might be TRBD1 or TRBD2, each matching 6 bases. Trimming stripped 9 bases from V and 7 bases from J, with 13 bases between. The CDR3 has 12 amino acids. CDR1 and CDR2 from the germline V gene are MNHNS and SASEGT. CDR3 coding DNA: TGTGCCAGTAAGCGGAGGGGGAATGAGCAGTTCTTC. Its translation: CASKRRGNEQFF.

Note on this clone: The same CDR3 also results from other DNA sequences found in this sample. The genes are TRBV7-2 and TRBJ2-6; D unresolved. Germline CDR1 is SGHTA and CDR2 is FQGNSA. The CDR3 sequence is 15 residues long. V was pared by 5 bases and J by 1 base, with 9 bases between. The CDR3, as DNA: TGTGCCAGCAGCCCCCGCGCGTCTGGGGCCAACGTCCTGACTTTC. Translating gives CASSPRASGANVLTF.

V gene TRBV29-1 combines with J gene TRBJ2-1, with 7 bases that match TRBD1. The junction had 10 bases not matched to a gene; V was cut back by 6 bases and J by 8 bases. There are 13 residues in the CDR3. Germline V lookup: CDR1 SQVTM, CDR2 ANQGSEA. The CDR3 protein is CSVVQTGKYEQFF. The CDR3 DNA sequence: TGCAGCGTCGTCCAGACAGGGAAGTATGAGCAGTTCTTC.

Worth noting for this clone: Within the sample, other DNA sequences also encode this same CDR3. The chain recombines TRBV7-8 with TRBJ2-5; D uncertain. V gave up 1 base and J gave up 4 bases, with 10 bases separating them. The CDR3 totals 14 residues. The germline V gene encodes CDR1 SGHVS and CDR2 FQNEAQ. The CDR3 region has the DNA TGTGCCAGCAGCTTAGGGGCCGTCGGAGAGACCCAGTACTTC. Translation: CASSLGAVGETQYF.

The chain is built from TRBV5-8 and TRBJ1-5, with no clear D. The CDR3 is made up of 13 amino acids. Trimming took off 2 bases at V and 5 bases at J, with 8 bases between the two ends. Per the germline V gene, CDR1 is SGHTS and CDR2 is YDEGEE. CDR3 nucleotides: TGTGCCAGCAGCTTCCCAACTGATCAGCCCCAGCATTTT. The encoded protein is CASSFPTDQPQHF.

The chain combines TRBV28 with TRBJ1-4; 8 bases agree with TRBD1. V dropped 5 bases and J dropped 8; count of bases not matched to a gene: 10. The CDR3 is 15 residues long. Looked up from germline, CDR1 is MDHEN and CDR2 is SYDVKM. CDR3 loop: CASSRPGGVREKLFF. The CDR3 nucleotides are TGTGCCAGCAGTAGACCAGGGGGCGTACGGGAAAAACTGTTTTTT.

This chain uses TRBV5-1 with TRBJ2-5; possibly TRBD1 for D (5 bases). V lost 4 bases to trimming and J lost 1 base, with 14 bases between them. The CDR3 has 15 residues. Germline CDR1 reads SGHRS; CDR2 reads YFSETQ. CDR3 sequence reads: CASSTLRQPQETQYF. Here the CDR3 DNA reads TGCGCCAGCAGCACCCTCCGACAGCCCCAAGAGACCCAGTACTTC.

The CDR3 coding sequence is TGTGCCAGCGCCACAGGGGGCCACACTGAAGCTTTCTTT. Translated: CASATGGHTEAFF. The chain carries TRBV7-3 and TRBJ1-1; 9 bases match TRBD1. This CDR3 region has 13 residues. The V segment lost 8 bases and the J segment 3 bases; nucleotides outside the gene matches: 4. CDR1 SGHTA and CDR2 FQGTGA come from the germline V gene. Based on the CDR3 plus reference TRBV7-3 and TRBJ1-1, the full variable domain is GAGVSQTPSNKVTEKGKYVELRCDPISGHTALYWYRQSLGQGPEFLIYFQGTGAADDSGLPNDRFFAVRPEGSVSTLKIQRTERGDSAVYLCASATGGHTEAFFGQGTRLTVV.

The chain links TRBV4-1 to TRBJ1-2; D is ambiguous. Germline CDR1 reads MGHRA; CDR2 reads YSYEKL. V dropped 3 bases and J dropped 1 base, with 12 bases sitting between them. The CDR3 is 15 amino acids. CDR3 DNA sequence: TGCGCCAGCAGCCATGAACTCTCGCTTAACTATGGCTACACCTTC. Translated, it gives CASSHELSLNYGYTF.

CDR3 bases: TGTGCCAGCAGTTTAACAGAATACGAGCAGTACTTC. Translated: CASSLTEYEQYF. This chain links TRBV28 with TRBJ2-7; D gene unclear. Trimming stripped 2 bases from V and 4 bases from J, with 6 bases between. The CDR3 covers 12 residues. CDR1 MDHEN and CDR2 SYDVKM come from the germline V gene.

This rearrangement joins TRBV18 to TRBJ1-1; 10 positions agree with TRBD1. This CDR3 region has 15 residues. CDR1 is KGHSH and CDR2 is LQKENI in the germline V gene. The J segment lost 5 bases and the V segment lost 3 bases, leaving 6 bases of the junction unmatched. Written as DNA, the CDR3 is TGTGCCAGCTCACCTTCGACAGGGGGCGGGACTGAAGCTTTCTTT. Protein product: CASSPSTGGGTEAFF.

This chain uses TRBV7-9 with TRBJ2-1; tentatively, D is TRBD2 (6 bases). This CDR3 has 14 amino acids. The V end lost 4 bases, the J end lost 4 bases, and 11 bases lay between the germline ends. The germline CDR1 and CDR2 sequences are SEHNR and FQNEAQ (reference sequence). CDR3 protein: CASSSLGRYNEQFF. As DNA, the CDR3 is TGTGCCAGCAGCTCCCTGGGGAGGTACAATGAGCAGTTCTTC.

This clone has a handful of counts. This sample includes further DNA sequences coding for the same CDR3. Here the CDR3 DNA reads TGTGCCAGCAGTTACTCGGGACGGAACTATGGCTACACCTTC. It codes for CASSYSGRNYGYTF. This rearrangement joins TRBV6-5 to TRBJ1-2, with D perhaps TRBD1 (5 bases). The V gene lost 0 bases and the J gene lost 2 bases, with 7 bases spanning the gap. This CDR3 comprises 14 residues. Per the germline V gene, CDR1 is MNHEY and CDR2 is SVGAGI.

This chain connects TRBV30 to TRBJ1-5; no definite D call. This CDR3 is built from 14 residues. Germline-derived CDR1 and CDR2 are GTSNPN and SVGIG (reference sequence). Trimming pared 1 base from V and 0 bases from J, leaving 7 bases between. CDR3: CAWSARLSNQPQHF. CDR3 nucleotides: TGTGCCTGGAGTGCGCGCCTTAGCAATCAGCCCCAGCATTTT.

J is TRBJ2-1 and V is TRBV5-1, with TRBD2 identical over 10 bases. The CDR3 contains 13 residues. After removal of 4 bases from V and 10 bases from J, the junction contained 5 bases not matched to a gene. The germline V gene encodes CDR1 SGHRS and CDR2 YFSETQ. The CDR3 region is CASSRLAGEEQFF. CDR3 bases: TGCGCCAGCAGCAGGCTAGCGGGAGAAGAGCAGTTCTTC.